A few counts support the clone carrying this TCR beta chain. Its target is not known. The sample belongs to a study of OX40 agonist ivuxolimab in advanced cancers. Libraries were prepared by immunoSEQ multiplex PCR; TCRdb keeps only in-frame clonotypes and omits some of them. The data show 90,000 or so clones, under 95% seen once. Study-level points and caveats: Among the least clonally expanded were partial responders at 0.1-3.0 mg/kg.

This clonotype originated in an adult with an advanced solid tumor such as melanoma, head and neck, liver or kidney cancer. The sequencing here drew on CD4+ or CD8+ T cells sorted from blood, taken in a trial of the OX40 agonist ivuxolimab.

This chain's CDR3 is CASSIWTGRGNTIYF. Here the CDR3 DNA reads TGCGCCAGCAGCATATGGACAGGGAGGGGAAACACCATATATTTT. The chain combines TRBV5-1 with TRBJ1-3; 8 bases fit TRBD1. V lost 4 bases and J lost 4; bases outside the gene matches: 7. Per germline, CDR1 SGHRS and CDR2 YFSETQ. The CDR3 covers 15 residues.